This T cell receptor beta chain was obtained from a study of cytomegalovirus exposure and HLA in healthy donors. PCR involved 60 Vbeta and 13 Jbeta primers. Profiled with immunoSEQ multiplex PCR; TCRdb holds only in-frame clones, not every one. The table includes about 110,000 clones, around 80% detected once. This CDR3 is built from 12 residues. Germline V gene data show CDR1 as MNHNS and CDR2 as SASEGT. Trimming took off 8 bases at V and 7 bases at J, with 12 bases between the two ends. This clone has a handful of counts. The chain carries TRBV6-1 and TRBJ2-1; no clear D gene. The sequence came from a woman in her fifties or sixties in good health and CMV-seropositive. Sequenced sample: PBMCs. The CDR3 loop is CASASGTNEQFF. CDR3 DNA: TGTGCCAGCGCTAGTGGCACGAATGAGCAGTTCTTC.